The 27 T cell receptor beta chains listed next were all sequenced from one sample in a study of tumor-infiltrating lymphocytes in primary liver carcinoma. The source of the blood RNA was unsorted whole blood, and germline DNA was extracted as well. A constant-region primer served to make TCR beta cDNA from roughly 500 ng total RNA. Each TCR beta library was derived from three nested multiplex PCR rounds that employed slightly modified ARM-PCR. TRBV1-TRBV30 forward and Cbeta reverse primers drove the first two roughly 10-cycle rounds. TCRdb reprocessed the multiplex PCR reads with MiXCR, giving one entry per CDR3 protein. The sample shows about 180,000 distinct CDR3 sequences, 50% to 75% of them seen only once. The sequenced sample was peripheral blood. These TCRs come from a man in his forties or fifties with primary liver carcinoma and hepatitis B virus infection.

Remarks on this clonotype: Sequence at one end of the junction differs from germline and may be a read error. The DNA of the CDR3 is TGCGCCATCAGCGTCCAGGGGCAAGAGACCCAGTACTTC. Its protein product is CAISVQGQETQYF. J is TRBJ2-5 and V is TRBV5-1, with D maybe TRBD1 (6 bases). The CDR3 runs to 13 residues. Germline CDR1 reads SGHRS; CDR2 reads YFSETQ.

The chain couples TRBV11-1 to TRBJ2-5; weak D call: TRBD1 (6 bases). The CDR3 totals 15 residues. Trimming pared 6 bases from V and 0 bases from J, leaving 14 bases between. CDR1 is SGHAT, CDR2 FQDESV, per germline (reference sequence). The DNA of the CDR3 is TGTGCCAGCAGGGGGGACGGGGACAACCAAGAGACCCAGTACTTC. Its translation: CASRGDGDNQETQYF. Filled out from reference TRBV11-1 and TRBJ2-5, the complete variable domain reads EAEVAQSPRYKITEKSQAVAFWCDPISGHATLYWYRQILGQGPELLVQFQDESVVDDSQLPKDRFSAERLKGVDSTLKIQPAELGDSAMYLCASRGDGDNQETQYFGPGTRLLVL.

This clonotype was detected ten times or more. The chain recombines TRBV11-2 with TRBJ2-7; perhaps D is TRBD1 or TRBD2 (5 bases each). CDR1 is SGHAT, CDR2 FQNNGV, per germline. The CDR3 runs 13 residues. V was clipped by 6 bases and J by 0 bases, with 9 bases between them. Here the CDR3 DNA reads TGTGCCAGCAGTCGGGACCCCTCCTACGAGCAGTACTTC. This translates into CASSRDPSYEQYF.

A word on this clonotype: This may come from a read error, since a much larger clone is one base off. The rearrangement links TRBV6-5 to TRBJ1-2, with D possibly TRBD1 on 6 matching bases. With 2 bases removed from V and 6 bases from J, the gap between germline ends came to 10 bases. The germline gives CDR1 MNHEY, CDR2 SVGAGI. The CDR3 length is 13 residues. CDR3 nucleotide sequence: TGTGCCAGCAGTTACATACAGGGAGATGGCTACACCTTC. This codes for CASSYIQGDGYTF.

This chain joins TRBV5-4 and TRBJ2-7, with 7 bases fitting TRBD1. The CDR3 loop spans 15 amino acids. From germline, CDR1 is SGHNT and CDR2 YYREEE (reference sequence). The CDR3 sequence: CTCSSSPDRFGEQYF. In nucleotides, the CDR3 is TGTACCTGCAGCTCGTCGCCGGACAGGTTCGGCGAGCAGTACTTC.

The table lists this clonotype with many counts. The J gene is TRBJ2-1, the V gene TRBV11-2; unclear D gene. The V gene lost 4 bases and the J gene lost 7 bases, with 17 bases spanning the gap. This CDR3 has 15 residues. The germline V gene encodes CDR1 SGHAT and CDR2 FQNNGV. This chain's CDR3 is CASSSFSTLRNEQFF. CDR3 sequence (DNA): TGTGCCAGCAGCTCCTTTAGCACGCTGAGGAATGAGCAGTTCTTC.

With regard to this clonotype: An end of the junction differs from the germline gene, which may be a read error. The rearrangement links TRBV11-2 to TRBJ2-7; 10 nucleotides agree with TRBD2. Germline loops: CDR1 SGHAT, CDR2 FQNNGV. CDR3 length: 14 residues. The DNA for the CDR3 is TGTGCCAGCAGCTCGCTAGCGGGAGCCTACAAGCAGTACTTC. Encoded protein: CASSSLAGAYKQYF.

The chain links TRBV6-1 to TRBJ2-6, with 9 bases fitting TRBD2. This CDR3 comprises 16 residues. Losses at the gene ends were 3 bases for V and 0 bases for J; bases not matched to a gene: 0. CDR1 and CDR2 (germline): MNHNS, SASEGT. The CDR3 nucleotides read TGTGCCAGCAGTGAGACTAGCGGCTCTGGGGCCAACGTCCTGACTTTC. Amino acids: CASSETSGSGANVLTF.

V usage is TRBV11-2 and J usage is TRBJ2-1, with 8 positions matching TRBD1. The end of the DNA aligns better with TRBJ2-7, so the J call may be wrong. The CDR3 has 14 residues. CDR1 is SGHAT, CDR2 FQNNGV, per germline. CDR3 in amino acids: CASLPGQAYNGQYF. The CDR3 DNA is TGTGCCAGCTTGCCGGGACAGGCCTACAATGGGCAGTACTTC.

This clonotype was observed a few times. The chain joins TRBV29-1 to TRBJ2-1; D is possibly TRBD1 (6 bases). CDR1 is SQVTM, CDR2 ANQGSEA, per germline. CDR3 length: 15 residues. Deletions cut 2 bases from V and 10 bases from J, with 21 bases between. The CDR3 is CSVERDRYGRGEQFF. The CDR3 DNA is TGCAGCGTTGAAAGGGATCGGTATGGCAGGGGAGAGCAGTTCTTC.

The rearrangement joins TRBV10-3 to TRBJ1-2; a possible D gene is TRBD1 (5 bases). The CDR3 loop spans 14 amino acids. V was cut by 6 bases and J by 3 bases, with 14 bases left in between. Germline CDR1 ENHRY, CDR2 SYGVKD. In nucleotides, the CDR3 is TGTGCCATCAGCCAGGGAAGGGGCGACTATGGCTACACCTTC. It encodes CAISQGRGDYGYTF.

In regard to this clonotype: One end of the junction is discordant with germline, which a read error may explain. As DNA, the CDR3 is TGTGCCAGCATCGCTACAGGAGGGAACACTGAGGCTTTCTTT. Its protein is CASIATGGNTEAFF. The gene calls are TRBV11-1 and TRBJ1-1; D may be TRBD1 (5 bases). The CDR3 consists of 14 residues. From germline, CDR1 is SGHAT and CDR2 FQDESV (reference sequence).

The V and J genes are TRBV24-1 and TRBJ2-1; TRBD2 matches at 7 bases. The CDR3 sequence is 16 residues long. V trimming: 0 bases; J trimming: 7 bases; junction bases outside the gene matches: 8. CDR1 KGHDR and CDR2 SFDVKD come from the germline V gene. CDR3 protein: CATSDLVLADGNEQFF. The CDR3 DNA reads as TGTGCCACCAGTGATTTGGTCCTAGCGGATGGGAATGAGCAGTTCTTC.

This clonotype was detected only a few times. The rearrangement links TRBV10-3 to TRBJ2-3; D is perhaps TRBD2 (6 bases). The V gene's germline CDR1 is ENHRY and CDR2 SYGVKD. This CDR3 region has 15 residues. Trimming took 7 bases from V and 2 from J, leaving 16 bases between them. CDR3 loop: CAITPHAGNTDTQYF. Written as DNA, the CDR3 is TGTGCCATCACGCCCCACGCGGGGAACACAGATACGCAGTATTTT.

Points on this clonotype: One end of the junction does not line up with germline, which may come from a read error. The rearrangement joins TRBV11-1 to TRBJ2-2, with 7 bases lining up with TRBD1. This CDR3 spans 14 amino acids. Germline values: CDR1 SGHAT, CDR2 FQDESV (reference sequence). Here the CDR3 reads CASSHRGDTGELLF. The CDR3 DNA is TGTGCCAGCAGCCACAGGGGTGACACCGGGGAGCTGTTATTT.

V is TRBV12-3 or TRBV12-4 and J is TRBJ2-2, with D maybe TRBD2 (6 bases). V was shortened by 5 bases and J by 3 bases, with 13 bases between the two germline ends. The CDR3 loop spans 15 amino acids. CDR3: CASSLALADTGELFF. The DNA of the CDR3 is TGTGCCAGCAGTCTGGCACTAGCAGACACCGGGGAGCTGTTTTTT.

J is TRBJ2-1 and V is TRBV4-1; D perhaps matches TRBD2 (6 bases). Germline V gene data show CDR1 as MGHRA and CDR2 as YSYEKL. Trimming took off 5 bases at V and 13 bases at J, with 21 bases between the two ends. The CDR3 consists of 14 residues. For the CDR3, the DNA is TGCGCCAGCAGCTTCCGTAGGGACTCTCCAAAACAGTTCTTC. Its protein is CASSFRRDSPKQFF.

The V gene is TRBV28, the J gene TRBJ2-1; possible D gene TRBD1, 5 bases. V lost 8 bases and J 6 bases, leaving 20 bases between the germline ends. This CDR3 is built from 15 residues. Germline CDR1 reads MDHEN; CDR2 reads SYDVKM. CDR3 amino acids: CASGLPEWGLNEQFF. Written as DNA, the CDR3 is TGTGCCAGCGGTCTTCCCGAGTGGGGCCTCAATGAGCAGTTCTTC.

Notes on this clonotype: A read error may produce the germline difference seen at one junction end. This chain connects TRBV5-8 to TRBJ2-5; D is uncertain. The CDR3 has 14 amino acids. The germline V gene encodes CDR1 SGHTS and CDR2 YDEGEE. The chain's CDR3 is CASSAGLYQEIQYF. DNA of the CDR3: TGTGCCAGCAGCGCCGGCCTGTACCAAGAGATCCAGTACTTC. Filled out from reference TRBV5-8 and TRBJ2-5, the complete variable domain reads EAGVTQSPTHLIKTRGQQATLRCSPISGHTSVYWYQQALGLGLQFLLWYDEGEERNRGNFPPRFSGRQFPNYSSELNVNALELEDSALYLCASSAGLYQEIQYFGPGTRLLVL.

Points on this clonotype: A clone one base away is much larger, so this may be a read error. The chain combines TRBV29-1 with TRBJ2-3; no definite D call. Germline CDR1 is SQVTM and CDR2 is ANQGSEA. The V end lost 4 bases, the J end lost 2 bases, and 16 bases lay between the germline ends. The CDR3 is 15 amino acids. The CDR3 here is CSVVHLPGLTDTQYF. The CDR3 DNA is TGCAGCGTTGTTCACCTACCGGGTCTCACAGATACGCAGTATTTT.

The chain joins TRBV14 to TRBJ2-1, with a possible D match to TRBD2 (5 bases). The CDR3 contains 17 residues. Germline V lookup: CDR1 SGHDN, CDR2 FVKESK. Between the trimmed V and J ends, which lost 5 bases and 0 bases, there was a span of 17 bases. In DNA, the CDR3 is TGTGCCAGCAGCACTCGAGGGCTAACGAGCTCCTACAATGAGCAGTTCTTC. Translated, it gives CASSTRGLTSSYNEQFF.

The table lists this clonotype with a few counts. V is TRBV11-2 and J is TRBJ2-1, with TRBD2 matching 8 bases. Germline CDR1 SGHAT, CDR2 FQNNGV. The J segment lost 3 bases and the V segment lost 0 bases, leaving 7 bases of the junction unmatched. This CDR3 has 17 amino acids. CDR3 in amino acids: CASSLDRGGRFYNEQFF. The CDR3 bases are TGTGCCAGCAGCTTAGATAGGGGCGGGAGGTTCTACAATGAGCAGTTCTTC.

The CDR3 loop is CASSPEWNYEQYF. CDR3 DNA sequence: TGCGCCAGCAGCCCCGAATGGAACTACGAGCAGTACTTC. The rearrangement joins TRBV10-1 to TRBJ2-7; D unresolved. This CDR3 comprises 13 residues. Trimming cost V 6 bases and J 3 bases, with 12 bases left between them. The germline CDR1 and CDR2 sequences are WNHNN and SYGVQD (reference sequence).

This sequence joins TRBV5-5 and TRBJ2-6; tentative D call: TRBD1 (5 bases). This CDR3 comprises 15 residues. The ends were cut back, 0 bases at V and 4 bases at J, with 8 bases in the middle. The germline V gene encodes CDR1 SGHKS and CDR2 YYEKEE (reference sequence). The chain's CDR3 is CASSLEGPGANVLTF. DNA of the CDR3: TGTGCCAGCAGCTTGGAGGGGCCCGGGGCCAACGTCCTGACTTTC. The complete variable domain, with remaining parts taken from reference TRBV5-5 and TRBJ2-6, reads DAGVTQSPTHLIKTRGQQVTLRCSPISGHKSVSWYQQVLGQGPQFIFQYYEKEERGRGNFPDRFSARQFPNYSSELNVNALLLGDSALYLCASSLEGPGANVLTFGAGSRLTVL.

A word on this clonotype: The germline gene is not matched at one end of the junction; a read error may be the cause. The V call is TRBV30, the J call TRBJ1-3; D is possibly TRBD1 (5 bases). Germline V lookup: CDR1 GTSNPN, CDR2 SVGIG (reference sequence). This CDR3 has 15 residues. The CDR3 reads CARSGGPLNGNTIYF. The CDR3 nucleotides are TGTGCCCGGAGTGGGGGACCGCTAAATGGAAACACCATATATTTT.

Points on this clonotype: A much larger clonotype is one base distant, so this may be a read error. The chain joins TRBV29-1 to TRBJ2-5; TRBD1 matches 9 bases. The CDR3 extends over 13 amino acids. Per germline, CDR1 SQVTM and CDR2 ANQGSEA. For the CDR3, the DNA is TGCAGCGTCTCAGGACAGGGGCCAGAGACCCGGTACTTC. Its protein is CSVSGQGPETRYF.

This clonotype was recorded a few times. CDR3 in DNA: TGTGCCAGCAGCTCGCCGGGAGGCGGGACTGAAGCTTTCTTT. It is translated as CASSSPGGGTEAFF. The chain joins TRBV7-9 to TRBJ1-1; D uncertain. V lost 4 bases and J 5 bases, leaving 14 bases between the germline ends. There are 14 residues in the CDR3. Germline CDR1 is SEHNR and CDR2 is FQNEAQ (reference sequence).